This T cell receptor (beta chain) was identified during a study of OX40 agonist ivuxolimab in advanced cancers. About the study as a whole: The costimulatory receptor OX40 (CD134) was targeted by ivuxolimab, a fully human IgG2 agonistic monoclonal antibody. Of the roughly 53 patients in dose escalation, about 20 had hepatocellular carcinoma, about 15 had melanoma, 9 had renal cell carcinoma and 9 had head and neck cancer. In the dose-escalation cohort, roughly 82% of patients were male, and the mean age was approximately 60 years with a range of about 20 to 90. Partial responses occurred in three dose-escalation patients, of whom one had hepatocellular carcinoma and two had cutaneous melanoma. Patients were allowed to have had prior anti-PD-1, anti-PD-L1 or anti-CTLA-4 therapy, and roughly 40% of the dose-escalation patients had previously received checkpoint inhibitors. The monotherapy dose-escalation portion (N ≈ 55 patients) of the phase I ivuxolimab trial is reported in the paper. The point of sequencing TCRbeta in the periphery was to test whether ivuxolimab changed TCR sequence diversity and drove clonal T-cell expansion. Intravenous ivuxolimab was administered to patients every 2 weeks at six dose levels: 0.01, 0.1, 0.3, 1.5, 3 and 10 mg/kg. Paper-wide results and their limitations: On average, CD8+ T cells showed more expanded clones than CD4+ T cells after ivuxolimab. In partial responders in the 0.1-3.0 mg/kg groups, normalized peripheral clonal expansion was found to be among the lowest, especially among CD8+ T cells. At doses from 0.1 to 3.0 mg/kg, clonal expansion was seen in both CD4+ and CD8+ blood T cells between baseline and week 6. The antigen specificity of the clonally expanded peripheral T cells was not determined. Low levels of normalized T-cell clonal expansion were also seen in some patients who did not respond.

This clone has a single count. Its antigen is still unknown. No much larger clone is present one base from it, and per-base qualities are unavailable. Genomic DNA was isolated from the sorted cells so that the TCRbeta CDR3 region could be sequenced. The immunoSEQ Assay was used to sequence the TCRbeta CDR3 regions. Imported from immuneACCESS, the table was reduced by TCRdb to in-frame sequences with V and J called. These copies leave out some clones; in studies compared against another copy, an unresolved V gene accounts for under half, and the cause of the remainder is not known. The sample yields about 31,000 clones; about 80% were counted once. About 20% of the sample is taken by the ten largest. The CDR3 runs 14 amino acids, cysteine and phenylalanine included. Only CDR3 DNA remains: 42 bases, in frame from the first base. CDR1 MNHEY and CDR2 SVGAGI are derived from the germline V gene. A distance of 16 bases separates the germline ends of V and J, which lose 6 bases and 8 bases respectively.

The trial excluded patients who had a history of autoimmune disease or who were on systemic immunosuppression. Peripheral blood for TCR sequencing was collected from all dose cohorts at baseline, on cycle 4 day 1, and on cycle 7 day 1. Samples came from an open-label, multicenter, first-in-human phase I dose-escalation trial of ivuxolimab. Adults with locally advanced or metastatic melanoma, renal cell, hepatocellular, or head and neck squamous cell carcinoma were enrolled in the trial. CD4+ and CD8+ T cells were sorted separately from peripheral blood before TCR sequencing. The sample in question was CD4+ or CD8+ T cells sorted from blood, obtained in a trial of the OX40 agonist ivuxolimab. The rearranged chain carries TRBV6-5 and TRBJ1-4; the D gene lacks a confident call. This sequence originates from an adult with an advanced solid tumor such as melanoma, head and neck, liver or kidney cancer. CDR3 protein: CASSIRGVGEKLFF. The DNA is TGTGCCAGCAGCATACGTGGGGTAGGGGAAAAACTGTTTTTT.